The TCR beta chain described here comes from a study of shared clonotypes between healthy human individuals. Turning to the study itself: Three plates each covered CD4 naive and memory; CD8 naive two, CD8 memory one.

Study findings and constraints: Among non-shared clonotypes, generation probabilities were lower than among those shared by all four donors.

Original data processing: ImmunoSEQ supplied junction-only sequences lacking quality scores, so filtering was different. Only in-frame clones appear in the TCRdb table, and some are missing; sequencing was by immunoSEQ multiplex PCR. V and J calls and clone size are as listed in that table; D and trimming were resolved from the DNA. The sample consists of about 330,000 clones, approximately 79% of them appearing once. V gave up 0 bases and J gave up 4 bases; unmatched junction bases: 4. The CDR3 sequence is 16 residues long. Per germline, CDR1 LNHDA and CDR2 SQIVND (reference sequence). As to this clone: Its antigen is undetermined.

The sequence derives from a man aged 30-40 years in good health. The rearrangement joins TRBV19 to TRBJ2-3; the match to TRBD2 covers 10 bases. The sequenced material came from memory CD4+ T cells sorted from blood. The subset here: CD45RA-negative fraction. This CDR3 is CASSIDSSGSPDTQYF. DNA for the CDR3: TGTGCCAGTAGTATAGATTCTAGCGGGAGCCCAGATACGCAGTATTTT.